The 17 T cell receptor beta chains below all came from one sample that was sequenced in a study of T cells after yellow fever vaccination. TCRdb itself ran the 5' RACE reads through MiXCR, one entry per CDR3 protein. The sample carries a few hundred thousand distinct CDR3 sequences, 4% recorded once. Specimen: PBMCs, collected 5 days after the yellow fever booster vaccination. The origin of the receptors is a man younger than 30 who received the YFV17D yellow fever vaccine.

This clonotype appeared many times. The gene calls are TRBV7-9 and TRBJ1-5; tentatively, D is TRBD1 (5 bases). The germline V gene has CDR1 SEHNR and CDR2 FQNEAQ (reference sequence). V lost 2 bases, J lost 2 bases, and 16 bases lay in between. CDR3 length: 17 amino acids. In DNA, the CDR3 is TGTGCCAGCAGCTTATACAATTATGGGGGGGGCAATCAGCCCCAGCATTTT. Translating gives CASSLYNYGGGNQPQHF.

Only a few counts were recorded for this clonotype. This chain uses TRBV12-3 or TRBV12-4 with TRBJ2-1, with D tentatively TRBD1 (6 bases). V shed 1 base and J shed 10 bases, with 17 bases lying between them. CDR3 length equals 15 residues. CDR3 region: CASSLGQGWRKEQFF. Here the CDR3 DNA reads TGTGCCAGCAGTTTAGGGCAGGGGTGGCGGAAGGAGCAGTTCTTC.

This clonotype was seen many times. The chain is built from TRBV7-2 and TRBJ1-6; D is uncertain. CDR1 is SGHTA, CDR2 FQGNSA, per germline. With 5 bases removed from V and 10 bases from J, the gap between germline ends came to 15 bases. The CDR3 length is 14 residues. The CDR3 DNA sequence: TGTGCCAGCAGCCCGTCAGGAAGTAGGTCACCCCTCCACTTT. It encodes CASSPSGSRSPLHF.

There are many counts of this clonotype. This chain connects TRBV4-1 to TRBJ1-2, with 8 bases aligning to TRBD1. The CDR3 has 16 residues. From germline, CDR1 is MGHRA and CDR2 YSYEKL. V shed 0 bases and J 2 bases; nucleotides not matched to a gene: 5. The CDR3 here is CASSQDRRTGNYGYTF. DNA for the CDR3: TGCGCCAGCAGCCAAGATCGAAGGACAGGGAACTATGGCTACACCTTC.

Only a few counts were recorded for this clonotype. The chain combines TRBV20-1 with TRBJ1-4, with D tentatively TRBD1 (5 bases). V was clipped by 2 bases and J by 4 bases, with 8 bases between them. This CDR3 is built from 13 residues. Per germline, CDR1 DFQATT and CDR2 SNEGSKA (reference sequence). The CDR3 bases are TGCAGTGCTAGACAGGGAAATAATGAAAAACTGTTTTTT. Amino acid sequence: CSARQGNNEKLFF.

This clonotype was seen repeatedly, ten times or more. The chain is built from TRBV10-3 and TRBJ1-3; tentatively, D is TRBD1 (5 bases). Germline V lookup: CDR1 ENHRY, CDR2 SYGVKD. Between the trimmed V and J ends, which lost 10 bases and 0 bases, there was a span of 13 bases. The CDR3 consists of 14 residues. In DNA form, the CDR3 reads TGTGCCACGAGAGGGGATACCTCTGGAAACACCATATATTTT. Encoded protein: CATRGDTSGNTIYF.

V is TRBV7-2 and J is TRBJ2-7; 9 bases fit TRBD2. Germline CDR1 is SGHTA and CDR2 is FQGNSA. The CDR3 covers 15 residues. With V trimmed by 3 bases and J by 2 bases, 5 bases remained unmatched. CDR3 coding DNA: TGTGCCAGCAGCTTTGGAGCGGGGGGCGCCTACGAGCAGTACTTC. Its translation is CASSFGAGGAYEQYF.

The CDR3 DNA reads TGCGCCAGCAGCTGGGACGGAGCTCACGCCCAACGTGGCTACACCTTC. Translating it yields CASSWDGAHAQRGYTF. This rearrangement joins TRBV5-1 to TRBJ1-2; D might be TRBD1 (5 bases). CDR3 size: 16 residues. The germline V gene has CDR1 SGHRS and CDR2 YFSETQ. Trimming pared 3 bases from V and 7 bases from J, leaving 22 bases between.

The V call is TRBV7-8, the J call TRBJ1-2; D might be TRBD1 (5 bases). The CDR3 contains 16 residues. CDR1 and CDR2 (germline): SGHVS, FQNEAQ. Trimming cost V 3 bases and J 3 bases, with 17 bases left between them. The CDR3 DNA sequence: TGTGCCAGCAGCTTTTTCAGGGCCAGAAGTGACTATGGCTACACCTTC. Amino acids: CASSFFRARSDYGYTF.

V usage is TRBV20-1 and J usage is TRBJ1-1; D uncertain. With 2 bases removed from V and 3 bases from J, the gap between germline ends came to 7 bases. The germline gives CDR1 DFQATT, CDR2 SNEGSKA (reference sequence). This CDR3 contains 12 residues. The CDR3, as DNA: TGCAGTGCTAGAAGACCCCACACTGAAGCTTTCTTT. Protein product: CSARRPHTEAFF.

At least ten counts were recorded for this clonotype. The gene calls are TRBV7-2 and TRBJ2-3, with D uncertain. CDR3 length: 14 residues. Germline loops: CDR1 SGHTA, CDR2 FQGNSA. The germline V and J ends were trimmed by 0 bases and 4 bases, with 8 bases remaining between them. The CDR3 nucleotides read TGTGCCAGCAGCTTAGCGCGGTGGGCAGATACGCAGTATTTT. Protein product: CASSLARWADTQYF.

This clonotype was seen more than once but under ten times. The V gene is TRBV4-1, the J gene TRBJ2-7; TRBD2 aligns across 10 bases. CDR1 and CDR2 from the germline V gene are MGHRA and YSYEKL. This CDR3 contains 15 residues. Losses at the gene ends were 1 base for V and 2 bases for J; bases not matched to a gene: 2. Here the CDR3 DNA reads TGCGCCAGCAGCCAAGGGACTAGCGGAACCTACGAGCAGTACTTC. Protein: CASSQGTSGTYEQYF.

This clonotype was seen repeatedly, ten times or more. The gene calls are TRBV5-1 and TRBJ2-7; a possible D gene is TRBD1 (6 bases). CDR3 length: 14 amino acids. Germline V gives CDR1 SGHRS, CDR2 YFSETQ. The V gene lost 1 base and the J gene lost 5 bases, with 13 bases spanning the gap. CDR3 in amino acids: CASSLRQDRHEQYV. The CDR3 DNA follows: TGCGCCAGCAGCTTGCGACAGGATCGGCACGAGCAGTACGTC.

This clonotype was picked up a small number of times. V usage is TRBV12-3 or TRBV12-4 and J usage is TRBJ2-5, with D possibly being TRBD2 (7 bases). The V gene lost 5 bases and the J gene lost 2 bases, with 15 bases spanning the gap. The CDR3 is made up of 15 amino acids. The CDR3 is CASSEGGGLQETQYF. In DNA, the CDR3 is TGTGCCAGCAGTGAGGGGGGGGGACTGCAAGAGACCCAGTACTTC.

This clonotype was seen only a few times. CDR3: CASSLGGRVPDTQYF. DNA for the CDR3: TGTGCCAGCAGCTTGGGGGGACGAGTCCCAGATACGCAGTATTTT. This sequence joins TRBV7-7 and TRBJ2-3; possibly TRBD2 for D (6 bases). This CDR3 has 15 residues. Trimming left V 3 bases short and J 4 bases short, with 14 bases between. Germline V gene lookup returns CDR1 SSHAT and CDR2 FNYEAQ (reference sequence).

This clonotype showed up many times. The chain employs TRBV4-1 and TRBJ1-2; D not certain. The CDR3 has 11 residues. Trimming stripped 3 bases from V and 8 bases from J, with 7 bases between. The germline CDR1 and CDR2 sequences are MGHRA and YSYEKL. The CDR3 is CASSQAGGYTF. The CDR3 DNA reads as TGCGCCAGCAGCCAGGCTGGGGGCTACACCTTC.

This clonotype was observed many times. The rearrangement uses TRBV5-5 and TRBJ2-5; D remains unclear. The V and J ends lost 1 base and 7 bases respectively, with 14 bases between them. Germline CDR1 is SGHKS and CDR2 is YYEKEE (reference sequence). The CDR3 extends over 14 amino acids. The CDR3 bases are TGTGCCAGCAGCTTGTCCCCCGACTTGGCGACCCAGTACTTC. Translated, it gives CASSLSPDLATQYF.